Below, 16 T cell receptor beta chains from the same sample are listed, as sequenced in a study of beta chain features in type 1 diabetes. Since all of the isolated RNA was reverse transcribed, expressed TCRB transcripts were what got sequenced. The method was immunoSEQ multiplex PCR; TCRdb's version includes in-frame clones alone and lacks a portion of them. Of some 900,000 clones listed, around a sixth are singletons. The material sequenced was naive CD4+ T cells from blood. Receptors were obtained from a woman aged 18-29 years in good health.

The chain links TRBV4-1 to TRBJ2-3, with 7 bases lining up with TRBD2. Per the germline V gene, CDR1 is MGHRA and CDR2 is YSYEKL. This CDR3 contains 14 residues. The J segment lost 10 bases and the V segment lost 0 bases, leaving 7 bases of the junction unmatched. The CDR3 sequence: CASSQEPQSGAQYF. CDR3 nucleotides: TGCGCCAGCAGCCAAGAGCCTCAAAGCGGGGCGCAGTATTTT.

This clone was counted a few times. The chain links TRBV15 to TRBJ2-1, with 10 positions matching TRBD2. The length of the CDR3 is 18 residues. Germline V gene sequence: CDR1 LNHNV, CDR2 YYDKDF (reference sequence). The junction had 5 bases not matched to a gene; V was cut back by 0 bases and J by 0 bases. This CDR3 is CATSREGASGSSYNEQFF. Written as DNA, the CDR3 is TGTGCCACCAGCAGAGAAGGGGCTAGCGGGAGCTCCTACAATGAGCAGTTCTTC.

The chain uses TRBV7-8 and TRBJ2-1, with a tentative D call TRBD2 (6 bases). From germline, CDR1 is SGHVS and CDR2 FQNEAQ. V lost 1 base, J lost 9 bases, and 13 bases lay in between. This CDR3 is built from 14 residues. DNA for the CDR3: TGTGCCAGCAGCTTAGTTAACGGGAGCCCTGAGCAGTTCTTC. This gives the protein CASSLVNGSPEQFF.

A single count supports this clone. This rearrangement joins TRBV19 to TRBJ2-5; D unclear. The V end lost 4 bases, the J end lost 4 bases, and 7 bases lay between the germline ends. From germline, CDR1 is LNHDA and CDR2 SQIVND (reference sequence). The CDR3 is made up of 12 amino acids. CDR3 coding DNA: TGTGCCAGTAGTACAACGGGAGAGACCCAGTACTTC. Translated: CASSTTGETQYF. The entire variable domain, with the rest obtained from reference TRBV19 and TRBJ2-5, is as follows: DGGITQSPKYLFRKEGQNVTLSCEQNLNHDAMYWYRQDPGQGLRLIYYSQIVNDFQKGDIAEGYSVSREKKESFPLTVTSAQKNPTAFYLCASSTTGETQYFGPGTRLLVL.

This clone turned up a few times. V gene TRBV9 combines with J gene TRBJ2-5; TRBD1 matches 9 bases. Germline CDR1 SGDLS, CDR2 YYNGEE. The CDR3 runs 16 residues. J was trimmed by 2 bases and V by 0 bases; bases with no gene match: 5. CDR3 DNA sequence: TGTGCCAGCAGCGTAGGTACGGGACAGGGACAAGAGACCCAGTACTTC. Translated, it gives CASSVGTGQGQETQYF.

This clone was seen only a few times. The chain is built from TRBV7-2 and TRBJ2-7; D could derive from TRBD1 or TRBD2 (6 bases each). V lost 3 bases to trimming and J lost 6 bases, with 15 bases between them. The CDR3 totals 14 residues. Per the germline V gene, CDR1 is SGHTA and CDR2 is FQGNSA. CDR3 amino acids: CASSFGGGRFEQYF. CDR3 DNA sequence: TGTGCCAGCAGCTTTGGAGGGGGGCGGTTCGAGCAGTACTTC.

This clone was picked up a small number of times. V gene TRBV11-2 combines with J gene TRBJ2-3; TRBD2 aligns across 11 bases. In germline, CDR1 is SGHAT, CDR2 FQNNGV. The CDR3 extends over 15 amino acids. J was trimmed by 4 bases and V by 5 bases; bases with no gene match: 5. CDR3 sequence reads: CASSATSGTADTQYF. Written as DNA, the CDR3 is TGTGCCAGCAGCGCGACTAGCGGGACCGCAGATACGCAGTATTTT.

This sequence joins TRBV2 and TRBJ2-1; TRBD1 might be the D (6 bases). Trimming pared 8 bases from V and 7 bases from J, leaving 18 bases between. CDR3 length equals 14 residues. Germline CDR1 and CDR2: SNHLY and FYNNEI. The CDR3 here is CASVIEQGGNEQFF. CDR3 DNA: TGTGCCAGCGTCATCGAACAGGGCGGAAATGAGCAGTTCTTC.

As for this clone: Other DNA sequences in this specimen translate into the identical CDR3. This chain connects TRBV15 to TRBJ2-5; no firm D call. The CDR3 has 12 residues. Germline values: CDR1 LNHNV, CDR2 YYDKDF (reference sequence). Trimming cost V 0 bases and J 4 bases, with 3 bases left between them. The CDR3 sequence: CATSRERETQYF. DNA for the CDR3: TGTGCCACCAGCAGAGAAAGAGAGACCCAGTACTTC.

This clone was observed a handful of times. The J gene is TRBJ2-1, the V gene TRBV19, with D possibly TRBD2 on 7 matching bases. CDR1 and CDR2 from the germline V gene are LNHDA and SQIVND (reference sequence). This CDR3 is built from 17 residues. With 5 bases removed from V and 2 bases from J, the gap between germline ends came to 19 bases. This chain's CDR3 is CASSPGGGHTPYNEQFF. CDR3 nucleotide sequence: TGTGCCAGTAGTCCGGGGGGCGGACATACCCCCTACAATGAGCAGTTCTTC.

The chain employs TRBV4-3 and TRBJ2-5; 7 nucleotides line up with TRBD2. The end of the DNA is better explained by TRBJ2-7, so the J call may be wrong. The CDR3 has 17 amino acids. The germline V gene has CDR1 LGHNA and CDR2 YSLEER. The DNA of the CDR3 is TGCGCCAGCAGCCACCCCACGGGCGGGAGTATCTCCTACGAGCAGTACTTC. Encoded protein: CASSHPTGGSISYEQYF.

The rearrangement uses TRBV4-3 and TRBJ2-6, with 7 positions matching TRBD1. The V gene end was trimmed by 4 bases and the J gene end by 4 bases; junction bases not matched to a gene: 16. The CDR3 sequence is 19 residues long. The germline gives CDR1 LGHNA, CDR2 YSLEER. The CDR3 sequence: CASSRQQGPFSSGANVLTF. CDR3 nucleotide sequence: TGCGCCAGCAGCCGCCAACAGGGGCCGTTTTCCTCGGGGGCCAACGTCCTGACTTTC.

The chain is built from TRBV28 and TRBJ2-7; D is ambiguous. Deletions cut 5 bases from V and 2 bases from J, with 7 bases between. The germline V gene encodes CDR1 MDHEN and CDR2 SYDVKM. CDR3 length equals 12 residues. CDR3 in DNA: TGTGCCAGCAGTGGATGGCCCTACGAGCAGTACTTC. As protein: CASSGWPYEQYF.

Worth noting for this clone: Other nucleotide sequences from this sample produce the same CDR3. J is TRBJ1-1 and V is TRBV19; tentatively, D is TRBD1 (5 bases). The CDR3 totals 13 residues. Germline CDR1 LNHDA, CDR2 SQIVND (reference sequence). V gave up 0 bases and J gave up 3 bases, with 5 bases separating them. The CDR3 reads CASSIDRDTEAFF. DNA for the CDR3: TGTGCCAGTAGTATAGACAGGGACACTGAAGCTTTCTTT.

This clone appeared a few times. The rearrangement links TRBV5-4 to TRBJ2-1, with D possibly being TRBD2 (5 bases). V was shortened by 1 base and J by 9 bases, with 14 bases between the two germline ends. Germline V lookup: CDR1 SGHNT, CDR2 YYREEE (reference sequence). The CDR3 totals 14 residues. CDR3 region: CASSLIYDRGEQFF. The CDR3 DNA follows: TGTGCCAGCAGCTTGATCTATGACCGGGGTGAGCAGTTCTTC.

This chain uses TRBV7-3 with TRBJ2-1; no clear D. This CDR3 is built from 14 residues. The germline V and J ends were trimmed by 2 bases and 4 bases, with 9 bases remaining between them. CDR1 is SGHTA, CDR2 FQGTGA, per germline. Here the CDR3 reads CASSLLPAYNEQFF. The CDR3 DNA reads TGTGCCAGCAGCTTACTTCCGGCTTACAATGAGCAGTTCTTC.